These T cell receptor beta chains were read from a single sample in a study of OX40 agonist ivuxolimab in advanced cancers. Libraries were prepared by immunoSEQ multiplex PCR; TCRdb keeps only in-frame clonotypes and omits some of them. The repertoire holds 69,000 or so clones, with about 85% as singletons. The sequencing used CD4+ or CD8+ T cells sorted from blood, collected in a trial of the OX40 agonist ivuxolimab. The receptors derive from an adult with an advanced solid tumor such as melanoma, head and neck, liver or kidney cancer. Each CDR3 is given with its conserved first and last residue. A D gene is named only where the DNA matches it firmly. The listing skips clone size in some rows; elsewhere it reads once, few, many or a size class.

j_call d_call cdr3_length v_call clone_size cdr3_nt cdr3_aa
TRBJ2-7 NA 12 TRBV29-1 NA TGCAGCGTGACGATTCCCTCCTACGAGCAGTACTTC CSVTIPSYEQYF
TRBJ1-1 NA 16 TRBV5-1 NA TGCGCCAGCAGCTTGGGAGGACAGCTACTTAATCCAGAAGCTTTCTTT CASSLGGQLLNPEAFF
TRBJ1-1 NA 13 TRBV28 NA TGTGCCAGCAGTTTAAGGCAGGAGGCTGAAGCTTTCTTT CASSLRQEAEAFF
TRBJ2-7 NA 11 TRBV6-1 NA TGTGCCAGCAGCGGGACCTACGAGCAGTACTTC CASSGTYEQYF
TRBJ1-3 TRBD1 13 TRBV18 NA TGTGCCAGCACAACAGGGGCTGGAAACACCATATATTTT CASTTGAGNTIYF
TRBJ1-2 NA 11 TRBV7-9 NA TGTGCCAGCAGCTTACGGGGTGGCTACACCTTC CASSLRGGYTF
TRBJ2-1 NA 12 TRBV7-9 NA TGTGCCAGCAGCACTTTAGGATCTGAGCAGTTCTTC CASSTLGSEQFF
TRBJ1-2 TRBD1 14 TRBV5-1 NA TGCGCCAGCAGCTTGGGGCAGGGGGACTATGGCTACACCTTC CASSLGQGDYGYTF
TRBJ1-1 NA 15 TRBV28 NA TGTGCCACCCAGGCATACTCGCTTAGGAACACTGAAGCTTTCTTT CATQAYSLRNTEAFF
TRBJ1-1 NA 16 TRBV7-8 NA TGTGCCAGCACCCCAGAAGGGGCTAGATCGAACACTGAAGCTTTCTTT CASTPEGARSNTEAFF
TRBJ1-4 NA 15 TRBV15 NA TGTGCCACCAGCGGCCCCCGGGGGCAAGGTGAAAAACTGTTTTTT CATSGPRGQGEKLFF
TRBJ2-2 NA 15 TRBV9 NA TGTGCCAGCACGAGGAGGGGTATAAACACCGGGGAGCTGTTTTTT CASTRRGINTGELFF
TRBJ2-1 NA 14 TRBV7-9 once TGTGCCAGCAGCTTTGACACCGGGGACAATGAGCAGTTCTTC CASSFDTGDNEQFF
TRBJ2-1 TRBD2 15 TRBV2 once TGTGCCAGCAGTGGGTCTGCGGGAGGCTACAATGAGCAGTTCTTC CASSGSAGGYNEQFF
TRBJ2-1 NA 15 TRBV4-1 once TGCGCCAGCAGCTATTCGGGACTCCCATACAATGAGCAGTTCTTC CASSYSGLPYNEQFF
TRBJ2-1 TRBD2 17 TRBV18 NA TGTGCCAGCTCACCAACAGCCGGGAGGGCCTCCTACAATGAGCAGTTCTTC CASSPTAGRASYNEQFF
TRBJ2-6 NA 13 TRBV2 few TGTGCCAGCAGTCTCCAGGGCGCCAACGTCCTGACTTTC CASSLQGANVLTF
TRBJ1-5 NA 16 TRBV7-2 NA TGTGCCAGCAGCTTAGAGACAGGATGGAGCAATCAGCCCCAGCATTTT CASSLETGWSNQPQHF
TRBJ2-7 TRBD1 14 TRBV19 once TGTGCCAGTAGTTCGGGACAGGGGACGGCCGAGCAGTACTTC CASSSGQGTAEQYF
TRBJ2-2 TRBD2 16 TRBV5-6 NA TGTGCCAGCAGCTGGGGGAGCGGGAGAGGCACCGGGGAGCTGTTTTTT CASSWGSGRGTGELFF
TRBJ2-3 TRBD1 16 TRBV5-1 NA TGCGCCAGCAGCTTGGGAGGACAGGGGGCCCTTGATACGCAGTATTTT CASSLGGQGALDTQYF
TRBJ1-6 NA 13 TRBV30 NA TGTGCCTGGAACCCAACAGGGAGGTCACCCCTCCACTTT CAWNPTGRSPLHF
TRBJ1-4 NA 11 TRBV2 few TGTGCCAGCAGTGAGCAGGAAAAACTGTTTTTT CASSEQEKLFF
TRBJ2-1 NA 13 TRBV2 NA TGTGCCAGCGAACGGGAGCCGGGCAATGAGCAGTTCTTC CASEREPGNEQFF
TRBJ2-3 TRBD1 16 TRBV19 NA TGTGCCAGTAGTATTTGGGGGACAGCTAACACAGATACGCAGTATTTT CASSIWGTANTDTQYF
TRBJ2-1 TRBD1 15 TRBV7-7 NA TGTGCCAGCAGCTCGGGGACAGGGCGCCAGAATGAGCAGTTCTTC CASSSGTGRQNEQFF
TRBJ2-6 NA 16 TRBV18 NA TGTGCCAGCTCACCAATAGGGGTAGCTGGGGCCAACGTCCTGACTTTC CASSPIGVAGANVLTF
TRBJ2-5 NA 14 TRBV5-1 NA TGCGCCAGCAGCTTGGGTAGCGGCCAAGAGACCCAGTACTTC CASSLGSGQETQYF